This TCR beta chain was observed in a study of blood T cell repertoires in COVID-19. Study-wide background: Samples taken during acute and convalescent COVID-19 were collected in the United States, Italy and Spain.

The authors' processing: Nucleated cell number was recorded as an estimate derived from reference gene primer amplification. Using immunoSEQ multiplex PCR, the repertoire was profiled, and TCRdb retains in-frame clones only, with some absent. The V and J calls and clone size were taken over from that table, and D and trimming were inferred from the DNA. The table includes approximately 31,000 clones, approximately 90% detected once. Trimming took 1 base from V and 0 from J, leaving 10 bases between them. CDR1 and CDR2 from the germline V gene are MGHDK and SYGVNS. There are 15 residues in the CDR3. The material sequenced was peripheral blood. The chain uses TRBV25-1 and TRBJ2-7, with unresolved D. The clonotype originates from a human donor with active COVID-19. The donor label of this sample is uncertain. The CDR3 DNA is TGTGCCAGCAGTGAATCGGCTTACAGCTCCTACGAGCAGTACTTC. Amino acid sequence: CASSESAYSSYEQYF.